This T cell receptor (beta chain) was profiled in a study of CD8+ T cells in alopecia areata (dated by TCRdb to 2017 to 2018). Regarding the complete study: The treated patients took part in an open-label pilot trial in which moderate-to-severe alopecia areata was treated with oral tofacitinib at 5 to 10 mg twice daily. RNA was extracted with the PAXgene miRNA kit for fixed scalp, the miRNeasy kit for PBMCs, and the RNeasy kit for mouse skin. Clonality in the scalp was compared among normal scalp (n=4), patchy alopecia areata scalp (n=8), and alopecia totalis/universalis scalp (n=8). TCRbeta CDR3 regions were amplified by immunoSEQ multiplex PCR with 35 Vbeta forward and 13 Jbeta reverse primers. In both human patients and the C3H/HeJ mouse model, the study applied high-throughput TCRbeta sequencing to look at T cell clonal expansion in alopecia areata. Human TCRbeta sequencing covered scalp tissue and sorted CD4+ and CD8+ peripheral blood T cells from patchy and totalis/universalis alopecia areata patients and healthy controls. Tofacitinib was given for 6 to 18 months, followed by 6 months of follow-up off drug to assess delayed response and recurrence. Tofacitinib-treated patients had biopsies at baseline and at 4 and 24 weeks of treatment, with a later scalp biopsy in several patients.

Here is what the overall study found, with its caveats: Unlike mouse skin, which is dominated by gammadelta T cells, normal human skin has resident alphabeta T cells that are also sequenced, and this complicates analysis of the scalp TCR repertoire. TCR sequences shared between patients were less clear than in mice, possibly partly because of HLA diversity in the patient population. Compared with normal scalp, lesional scalp had higher clonality and more expanded CD8+ clones, particularly in alopecia totalis/universalis, a pattern that suggests antigenic drive.

Sequences SQVTM (CDR1) and ANQGSEA (CDR2) are obtained from the germline V gene. Counted from cysteine to phenylalanine, this CDR3 has 12 amino acids. The entry retains the CDR3 DNA only, 36 bases that are in frame from base 1. This clone was seen a few times. Its antigen specificity is not known. No per-base quality is available; no much larger clone lies one base away. Libraries were made using the immunoSEQ multiplex PCR assay. RNA was extracted from all samples and reverse transcribed into cDNA as template for TCR sequencing. First-strand cDNA was synthesized using SuperScript III with a 2:1 mix of oligo-dT and random hexamers. Amplification bias was assessed with a synthetic immune receptor repertoire, and residual bias was removed computationally. As for how the authors treated the data: After raw reads were preprocessed to remove errors, the CDR3 was defined following IMGT conventions as running from the conserved cysteine to phenylalanine. Clonality was computed by normalizing Shannon entropy by log2 of the number of productive unique TCRs and subtracting the result from 1. CD4 or CD8 identity of scalp clones was inferred by cross-referencing scalp TCRbeta sequences with sorted blood CD4 and CD8 repertoires. The immuneACCESS repertoire file appears here via TCRdb, limited to in-frame rearrangements. These files lack a portion of the clones; in checked studies, under half of the deficit traces to unresolved V genes, and the cause of the others is not known. V, J and clone size derive from that table, while D and trimming were established from the DNA sequence. The sample contains almost 250,000 clones, 65% to 70% of them found a single time. The top ten clones comprise about 1.3% of the sample.

What this sample's time point label stands for: baseline before oral tofacitinib. Lesional scalp punch biopsies and peripheral blood were obtained from alopecia areata patients. After PBMCs were isolated by density centrifugation and stained for CD3, CD4 and CD8, a FACSAria was used to sort CD4+ and CD8+ T cells. Sequencing was performed on CD4+ T cells sorted from blood, taken at week 0. The receptor comes from a human donor with alopecia areata. The V and J segments used are TRBV29-1 and TRBJ1-2; no D gene call is confident. The CDR3 region: CAFGVGVYGYTF. Here is the DNA: TGCGCCTTCGGGGTTGGAGTCTATGGCTACACCTTC.